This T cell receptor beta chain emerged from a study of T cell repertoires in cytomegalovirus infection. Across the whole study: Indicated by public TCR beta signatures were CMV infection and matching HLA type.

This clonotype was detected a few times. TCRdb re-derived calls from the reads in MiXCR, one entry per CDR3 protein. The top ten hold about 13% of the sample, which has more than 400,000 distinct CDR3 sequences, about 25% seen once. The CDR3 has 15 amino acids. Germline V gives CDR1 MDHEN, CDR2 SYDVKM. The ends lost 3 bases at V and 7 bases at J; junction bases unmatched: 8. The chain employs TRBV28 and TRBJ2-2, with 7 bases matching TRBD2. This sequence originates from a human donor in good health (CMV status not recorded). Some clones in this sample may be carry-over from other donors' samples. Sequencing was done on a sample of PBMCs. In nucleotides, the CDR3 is TGTGCCAGCAGTTTGGCGCGGGAGAATCTCGGGGAGCTGTTTTTT. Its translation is CASSLARENLGELFF.